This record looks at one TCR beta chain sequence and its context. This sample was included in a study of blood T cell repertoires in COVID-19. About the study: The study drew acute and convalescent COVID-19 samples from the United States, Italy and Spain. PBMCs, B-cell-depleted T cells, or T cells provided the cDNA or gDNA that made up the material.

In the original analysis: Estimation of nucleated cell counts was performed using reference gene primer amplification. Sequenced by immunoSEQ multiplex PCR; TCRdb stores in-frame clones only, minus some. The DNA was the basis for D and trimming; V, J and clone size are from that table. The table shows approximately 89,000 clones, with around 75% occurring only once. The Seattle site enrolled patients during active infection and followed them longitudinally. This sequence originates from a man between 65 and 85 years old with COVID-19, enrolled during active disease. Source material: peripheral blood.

The DNA of the CDR3 is TGTGCCAGCAGTAGGACAGGGCCTTACAATGAGCAGTTCTTC. Amino acids: CASSRTGPYNEQFF. This sequence joins TRBV6-5 and TRBJ2-1; 8 bases fit TRBD1. This CDR3 has 14 amino acids. The germline V gene has CDR1 MNHEY and CDR2 SVGAGI. The V gene end was trimmed by 5 bases and the J gene end by 4 bases; junction bases not matched to a gene: 4.